The rows below give T cell receptor beta chains drawn from one sample of a study of T cells after yellow fever vaccination. TCRdb fed the 5' RACE reads into MiXCR, producing one record per CDR3 protein. The data hold 150,000 to 200,000 distinct CDR3 sequences, with over 7% observed a single time. The sample consisted of CD8+ T cells sorted from PBMCs, taken 45 days after the yellow fever booster vaccination. The receptors originated from a young man who received the YFV17D yellow fever vaccine. CDR3s include the opening cysteine and the closing phenylalanine or tryptophan. D genes are given only for firm matches. Clone size is stated in some rows and not others, as once, few, many or a class when expanded.

many	TRBD1	TRBV20-1	TRBJ2-7	TGCAGTGCTAGAGGCCCTGGGGACAGCCACTACGAGCAGTACTTC	CSARGPGDSHYEQYF
few	NA	TRBV9	TRBJ1-2	TGTGCCAGCAGCGTCGTCGGGGACGGCTATGGCTACACCTTC	CASSVVGDGYGYTF
NA	NA	TRBV19	TRBJ2-7	TGTGCCAGTAGCTCGGGGACGGAGTACGAGCAGTACTTC	CASSSGTEYEQYF
many	NA	TRBV20-1	TRBJ1-6	TGCAGTGCTAGAGCCGAATTTAATTCACCCCTCCACTTT	CSARAEFNSPLHF
NA	TRBD1	TRBV7-8	TRBJ1-1	TGTGCCAGCAGCTTAGCGCCAGGGGGAAACACTGAAGCTTTCTTT	CASSLAPGGNTEAFF
few	NA	TRBV11-2	TRBJ2-3	TGTGCCAGCAGCTTAATAGCGGCAGATACGCAGTATTTT	CASSLIAADTQYF
few	NA	TRBV14	TRBJ2-3	TGTGCCAGCAGCCAAGGATGGTGGGGCACAGATACGCAGTATTTT	CASSQGWWGTDTQYF
few	NA	TRBV11-2	TRBJ2-1	TGTGCCAGCAGTCTTCCCTACTCCCCCAATGAGCAGTTCTTC	CASSLPYSPNEQFF
NA	TRBD2	TRBV2	TRBJ2-1	TGTGCCAGCGTAAGCCTAGCGGGGAGCTCCTACAATGAGCAGTTCTTC	CASVSLAGSSYNEQFF
NA	TRBD2	TRBV5-1	TRBJ2-1	TGCGCCAGCAGCTCCCGGACTAGCGGGGGCAGGTACAATGAGCAGTTCTTC	CASSSRTSGGRYNEQFF
few	NA	TRBV29-1	TRBJ2-7	TGCAGCGTTGTGACAGGAACCTACGAGCAGTACTTC	CSVVTGTYEQYF
few	NA	TRBV20-1	TRBJ2-5	TGCAGTGCCAGTGGCAGGCCCGAGGGGACCCAGTACTTC	CSASGRPEGTQYF
NA	NA	TRBV6-5	TRBJ1-2	TGTGCCAGTACGGGATTAACTACAGATTCCTATGGCTACACCTTC	CASTGLTTDSYGYTF
NA	NA	TRBV4-1	TRBJ2-5	TGCGCCAGCAGCCAAGAGTCCCCCGGAGGGGGCCAAGAGACCCAGTACTTC	CASSQESPGGGQETQYF
few	NA	TRBV4-1	TRBJ1-2	TGCGCCAGCAGCCGCATTGCGCCCAGGGCCTATGGCTACACCTTC	CASSRIAPRAYGYTF
NA	NA	TRBV9	TRBJ1-1	TGTGCCAGCAGCGTAGAGTCTGGACCGTGGAACACTGAAGCTTTCTTT	CASSVESGPWNTEAFF
few	TRBD1	TRBV4-2	TRBJ2-5	TGTGCCAGCAGCAGGCCAGGGGGCCAAGAGACCCAGTACTTC	CASSRPGGQETQYF
NA	TRBD1	TRBV6-6	TRBJ1-5	TGTGCCAGCAGTTACTCGATAATGGACAGGGAGGGTAGCAATCAGCCCCAGCATTTT	CASSYSIMDREGSNQPQHF
NA	NA	TRBV13	TRBJ2-7	TGTGCCAGCAGCTTAGGGCCCGGGACAAGAAGCTACGAGCAGTACTTC	CASSLGPGTRSYEQYF
NA	NA	TRBV7-2	TRBJ1-1	TGTGCCAGCAGCTTAGGTGGTTATCTCGTCACTGAAGCTTTCTTT	CASSLGGYLVTEAFF
few	NA	TRBV12-3/TRBV12-4	TRBJ2-7	TGTGCCAGCATTGGAGGGGCTCAAGAGCAGTACTTC	CASIGGAQEQYF
few	NA	TRBV7-2	TRBJ2-1	TGTGCCAGCAGCCCCGGGGCGGCTAGTGGGAATGAGCAGTTCTTC	CASSPGAASGNEQFF
few	NA	TRBV7-2	TRBJ2-3	TGTGCCAGCAGCTTATCAGGACCAGATACGCAGTATTTT	CASSLSGPDTQYF
NA	TRBD1	TRBV6-1	TRBJ2-3	TGTGCCAGCGGGCAAGGACAGGGGGGCGCAGATACGCAGTATTTT	CASGQGQGGADTQYF
NA	NA	TRBV9	TRBJ2-3	TGTGCCAGCAGACCCTTCGGGACAGATACGCAGTATTTT	CASRPFGTDTQYF
few	NA	TRBV7-9	TRBJ2-3	TGTGCCAGCAGCTTAGTGACTAGTGGCACAGATACGCAGTATTTT	CASSLVTSGTDTQYF
few	TRBD1	TRBV6-1	TRBJ2-3	TGTGCCAGCAAGTCCCGAGACAGGGCCCTCACAGATACGCAGTATTTT	CASKSRDRALTDTQYF
few	NA	TRBV6-5	TRBJ2-2	TGTGCCAGCAGTTCCCCAGCTAGAACGAACACCGGGGAGCTGTTTTTT	CASSSPARTNTGELFF
NA	TRBD1	TRBV27	TRBJ2-5	TGTGCCAGCAGTCTAGTTCCTCCCGGGACAGGGGAATTAGTAGAAGAGACCCAGTACTTC	CASSLVPPGTGELVEETQYF
NA	NA	TRBV7-9	TRBJ1-4	TGTGCCAGCAGTGTAAGACAGGTTAACGAAAAACTGTTTTTT	CASSVRQVNEKLFF
few	NA	TRBV7-9	TRBJ2-7	TGTGCCAGCAGCTCCTCGGCCTACGAGCAGTACTTC	CASSSSAYEQYF
NA	NA	TRBV3-1	TRBJ2-7	TGTGCCAGCAGCCAAGGACAGCTCGAGCAGTACTTC	CASSQGQLEQYF
few	NA	TRBV5-1	TRBJ1-2	TGCGCCAGCAGTCCTTTGGGGGCCCTACAATATGGCTACACCTTC	CASSPLGALQYGYTF
few	NA	TRBV14	TRBJ2-2	TGTGCCAGCAGCAAGCCGGGGCAGGGTCTTGCCGGGGAGCTGTTTTTT	CASSKPGQGLAGELFF
many	NA	TRBV6-1	TRBJ2-2	TGTGCCGCGGGGTCTCGGGGCACCGGGGAGCTGTTTTTT	CAAGSRGTGELFF
NA	TRBD1	TRBV7-6	TRBJ1-2	TGTGCCAGCAGCTTAACCGGGGCCAGGGGGCAGGGCTACACCTTC	CASSLTGARGQGYTF
NA	TRBD2	TRBV20-1	TRBJ2-3	TGCAGTGCTAGAGATAGGGGGACTAGGAGTACAGATACGCAGTATTTT	CSARDRGTRSTDTQYF
few	NA	TRBV5-1	TRBJ1-1	TGCGCCAGCAGCTTGTCCGGGGCTGAAGCTTTCTTT	CASSLSGAEAFF
NA	TRBD1	TRBV4-1	TRBJ2-7	TGCGCCAGCAGCCCACGGGACAGTTCTTTTACTTACGAGCAGTACTTC	CASSPRDSSFTYEQYF
NA	NA	TRBV29-1	TRBJ1-2	TGCAGCGTTGATCTGGCTCAATCCGACTATGGCTACACCTTC	CSVDLAQSDYGYTF
few	NA	TRBV4-1	TRBJ1-4	TGCGCCAGCAGCCCAGGGGCCTCAAGGAATGAAAAACTGTTTTTT	CASSPGASRNEKLFF
NA	NA	TRBV27	TRBJ1-1	TGTGCCAGCAGTTTGCACAGGTACTCTGAAGCTTTCTTT	CASSLHRYSEAFF
many	NA	TRBV5-1	TRBJ1-1	TGCGCCAGCAGCCTGGCAGCTGGACAGGAAGCTTTCTTT	CASSLAAGQEAFF